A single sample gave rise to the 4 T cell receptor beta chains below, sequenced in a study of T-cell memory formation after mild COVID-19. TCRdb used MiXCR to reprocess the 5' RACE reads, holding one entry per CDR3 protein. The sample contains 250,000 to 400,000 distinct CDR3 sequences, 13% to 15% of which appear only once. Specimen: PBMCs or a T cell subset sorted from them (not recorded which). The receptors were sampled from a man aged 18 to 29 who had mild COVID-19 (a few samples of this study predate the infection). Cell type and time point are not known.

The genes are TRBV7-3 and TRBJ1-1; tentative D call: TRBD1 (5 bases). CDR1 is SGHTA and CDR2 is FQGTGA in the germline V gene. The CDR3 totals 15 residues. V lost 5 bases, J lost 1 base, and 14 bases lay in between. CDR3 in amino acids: CASSPWSGENTEAFF. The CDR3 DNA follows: TGTGCCAGCAGCCCCTGGTCGGGGGAGAACACTGAAGCTTTCTTT.

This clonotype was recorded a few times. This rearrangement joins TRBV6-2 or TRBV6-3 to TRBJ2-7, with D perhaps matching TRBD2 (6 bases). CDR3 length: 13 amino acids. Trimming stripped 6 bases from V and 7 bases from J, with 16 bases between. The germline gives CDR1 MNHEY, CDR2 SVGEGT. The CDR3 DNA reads TGTGCCAGCAGGCGGGACCGTTTAGGGGAGCAGTACGTC. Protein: CASRRDRLGEQYV.

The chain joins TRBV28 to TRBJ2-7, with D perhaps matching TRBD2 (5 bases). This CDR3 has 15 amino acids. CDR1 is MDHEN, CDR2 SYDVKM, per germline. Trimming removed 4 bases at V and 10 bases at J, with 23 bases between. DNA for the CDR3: TGTGCCAGCAGTTCTCAAGGTCATCTACCCCGGGGTCAGTACGTC. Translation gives CASSSQGHLPRGQYV.

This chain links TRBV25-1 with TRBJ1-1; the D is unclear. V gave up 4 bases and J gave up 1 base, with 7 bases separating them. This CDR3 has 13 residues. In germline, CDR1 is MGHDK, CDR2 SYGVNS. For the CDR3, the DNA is TGTGCCAGCAGTGCATACAAGAACACTGAAGCTTTCTTT. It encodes CASSAYKNTEAFF.